This T cell receptor (beta chain) was identified during a study of T cell changes during pregnancy in multiple sclerosis. The length of the CDR3 is 16 residues. V gave up 1 base and J gave up 5 bases; unmatched junction bases: 8. Germline lookup yields CDR1 SGHVS and CDR2 FQNEAQ. Repertoires were generated with immunoSEQ multiplex PCR, while TCRdb's copy carries only in-frame clones and drops some. The sample includes tens of thousands of clones, 90% to 95% of them seen just once. The material was CD8+ T cells from peripheral blood mononuclear cells, obtained in the second trimester of pregnancy. This chain connects TRBV7-8 to TRBJ2-4; 7 positions agree with TRBD1. The TCR was taken from a female donor with multiple sclerosis, enrolled in a pregnancy study. Here the CDR3 DNA reads TGTGCCAGCAGCTTAGGAACAGGGGTGGGTGAAAACATTCAGTACTTC. Protein product: CASSLGTGVGENIQYF.